Listed here are 29 T cell receptor beta chains from one sample, sequenced in a study of blood T cell repertoires in COVID-19. Only in-frame clones appear in the TCRdb table, and some are missing; sequencing was by immunoSEQ multiplex PCR. The sample has fewer than 120,000 clones, around nine tenths seen once. Sample: peripheral blood. The origin of the receptors is a human donor in a cohort sampled during active COVID-19.

J is TRBJ1-5 and V is TRBV5-1; TRBD1 matches at 9 bases. V gave up 2 bases and J gave up 4 bases; unmatched junction bases: 1. Germline V gene sequence: CDR1 SGHRS, CDR2 YFSETQ. The CDR3 is made up of 14 amino acids. In nucleotides, the CDR3 is TGCGCCAGCAGCTTCGGGACAGGGAATCAGCCCCAGCATTTT. Protein: CASSFGTGNQPQHF.

This clone was seen a single time. J is TRBJ2-7 and V is TRBV24-1; tentative D call: TRBD1 (6 bases). V gave up 1 base and J gave up 3 bases, with 18 bases separating them. CDR1 and CDR2 (germline): KGHDR, SFDVKD. The CDR3 has 17 residues. The CDR3 DNA reads as TGTGCCACCAGTGATTTCGGCGTTAGGGACACCTACTACGAGCAGTACTTC. The encoded protein is CATSDFGVRDTYYEQYF.

The chain has TRBV5-4 and TRBJ2-7; 8 bases fit TRBD2. V lost 0 bases, J lost 4 bases, and 9 bases stayed unmatched. Germline V gene lookup returns CDR1 SGHNT and CDR2 YYREEE (reference sequence). The CDR3 spans 16 residues. CDR3 nucleotides: TGTGCCAGCAGCTTGGGGGGGACTAGAGGGGTTTACGAGCAGTACTTC. Its protein is CASSLGGTRGVYEQYF.

The chain employs TRBV24-1 and TRBJ1-4; D might be TRBD1 (5 bases). There are 21 residues in the CDR3. V was pared by 3 bases and J by 4 bases, with 29 bases between. Per the germline V gene, CDR1 is KGHDR and CDR2 is SFDVKD. CDR3 DNA sequence: TGTGCCACCAGTGATCAACGAGATCCGCTCAGGGAAAATCTATGTAATGAAAAACTGTTTTTT. Amino acids: CATSDQRDPLRENLCNEKLFF.

V usage is TRBV27 and J usage is TRBJ2-7, with 9 positions matching TRBD1. CDR1 MNHEY and CDR2 SMNVEV come from the germline V gene (reference sequence). The CDR3 is 14 amino acids. V was pared by 5 bases and J by 6 bases, with 8 bases of the junction left unmatched. The CDR3 protein is CASSRTGTGTEQYF. CDR3 DNA: TGTGCCAGCAGTCGAACCGGGACAGGGACCGAGCAGTACTTC.

This chain uses TRBV10-1 with TRBJ2-7, with 9 bases lining up with TRBD2. From germline, CDR1 is WNHNN and CDR2 SYGVQD (reference sequence). The CDR3 is 18 amino acids. J was trimmed by 0 bases and V by 5 bases; bases with no gene match: 14. CDR3 DNA sequence: TGCGCCAGCAGTCCCGGGCGGAGACTAGCGGATATCTCCTACGAGCAGTACTTC. Protein: CASSPGRRLADISYEQYF.

In regard to this clone: Germline and junction disagree at one end, which may indicate a read error. The chain has TRBV2 and TRBJ2-1; no reliable D call. Germline CDR1 and CDR2: SNHLY and FYNNEI. CDR3 length equals 15 residues. In nucleotides, the CDR3 is TGTGCCAGCAGTGAAGTGGCCCACAACTACAAAGAGCAGTTCTTC. Translating gives CASSEVAHNYKEQFF.

The V gene is TRBV5-6, the J gene TRBJ2-7; 8 bases match TRBD1. After removal of 2 bases from V and 1 base from J, the junction contained 5 bases not matched to a gene. This CDR3 is 15 amino acids long. Germline V gives CDR1 SGHDT, CDR2 YYEEEE. The CDR3 nucleotides are TGTGCCAGCAGCTTCCGCAGGACAGGGTCCTACGAGCAGTACTTC. Encoded protein: CASSFRRTGSYEQYF.

The CDR3 loop reads CASSMGQGYGYTF. The CDR3, as DNA: TGTGCCAGCAGTATGGGACAGGGGTATGGCTACACCTTC. This chain uses TRBV12-3 or TRBV12-4 with TRBJ1-2; 10 bases are a match to TRBD1. The J segment lost 5 bases and the V segment lost 5 bases, leaving 2 bases of the junction unmatched. The CDR3 spans 13 residues.

The rearrangement links TRBV10-1 to TRBJ2-1; 12 bases agree with TRBD2. Germline V lookup: CDR1 WNHNN, CDR2 SYGVQD (reference sequence). This CDR3 is 15 amino acids long. V lost 6 bases to trimming and J lost 5 bases; unmatched junction nucleotides: 5. The CDR3 coding sequence is TGCGCCAGCAGCTGGACTAGCGGGGAAGACAATGAGCAGTTCTTC. Translating it yields CASSWTSGEDNEQFF.

The chain combines TRBV7-9 with TRBJ2-7; TRBD1 aligns across 9 bases. Looked up from germline, CDR1 is SEHNR and CDR2 is FQNEAQ (reference sequence). The V segment lost 4 bases and the J segment 2 bases; nucleotides outside the gene matches: 6. The CDR3 length is 15 residues. The CDR3 loop reads CASSYDRDRAYEQYF. CDR3 sequence (DNA): TGTGCCAGCAGCTACGACCGGGACAGGGCCTACGAGCAGTACTTC. Combining the CDR3 with reference TRBV7-9 and TRBJ2-7 gives the whole variable domain DTGVSQNPRHKITKRGQNVTFRCDPISEHNRLYWYRQTLGQGPEFLTYFQNEAQLEKSRLLSDRFSAERPKGSFSTLEIQRTEQGDSAMYLCASSYDRDRAYEQYFGPGTRLTVT.

In this sample, this clone turned up a few times. V usage is TRBV5-5 and J usage is TRBJ2-3; TRBD2 aligns across 8 bases. The CDR3 is 16 amino acids. V gave up 7 bases and J gave up 2 bases; unmatched junction bases: 12. Germline CDR1 is SGHKS and CDR2 is YYEKEE (reference sequence). The CDR3 DNA is TGTGCCAGCGCCGCAGGGCGGGGGGATCTCACAGATACGCAGTATTTT. Encoded protein: CASAAGRGDLTDTQYF.

The chain is built from TRBV29-1 and TRBJ1-1, with 8 nucleotides matching TRBD1. The V gene's germline CDR1 is SQVTM and CDR2 ANQGSEA. The CDR3 extends over 15 amino acids. The V segment lost 0 bases and the J segment 5 bases; nucleotides outside the gene matches: 8. CDR3 amino acids: CSVEDPQGQETEAFF. CDR3 sequence (DNA): TGCAGCGTTGAAGACCCACAGGGACAGGAGACTGAAGCTTTCTTT.

The rearrangement joins TRBV7-2 to TRBJ1-1, with 7 bases identical to TRBD1. The CDR3 is 16 residues long. CDR1 SGHTA and CDR2 FQGNSA come from the germline V gene. Trimming cost V 5 bases and J 0 bases; bases outside gene matches: 9. In DNA form, the CDR3 reads TGTGCCAGCAGCCCCCGGGAGGGGGCCCTGAACACTGAAGCTTTCTTT. Its translation is CASSPREGALNTEAFF.

The chain carries TRBV5-1 and TRBJ2-1; D uncertain. V was shortened by 0 bases and J by 3 bases, with 7 bases between the two germline ends. This CDR3 comprises 14 residues. CDR1 is SGHRS and CDR2 is YFSETQ in the germline V gene. The CDR3, as DNA: TGCGCCAGCAGCTTGGCCCCGGGCTACAATGAGCAGTTCTTC. As protein: CASSLAPGYNEQFF.

This chain uses TRBV15 with TRBJ2-7; TRBD2 aligns across 7 bases. The germline CDR1 and CDR2 sequences are LNHNV and YYDKDF (reference sequence). With 8 bases clipped from V and 0 bases from J, the junction kept 7 bases outside the gene matches. This CDR3 has 14 amino acids. The CDR3 is CATGRGGSSYEQYF. In DNA, the CDR3 is TGTGCCACCGGCCGGGGAGGGAGCTCCTACGAGCAGTACTTC.

The genes are TRBV5-1 and TRBJ1-1; D not certain. The V and J ends lost 6 bases and 3 bases respectively, with 12 bases between them. This CDR3 has 13 amino acids. Germline lookup yields CDR1 SGHRS and CDR2 YFSETQ. Here the CDR3 DNA reads TGCGCCAGCACGGTCCGGGGTGACACTGAAGCTTTCTTT. Its translation is CASTVRGDTEAFF.

The chain carries TRBV4-2 and TRBJ1-1; no reliable D call. The V gene lost 1 base and the J gene lost 5 bases, with 8 bases spanning the gap. CDR1 is LGHNA and CDR2 is YNFKEQ in the germline V gene. The CDR3 consists of 13 residues. CDR3 sequence reads: CASSQVMTTEAFF. The CDR3, as DNA: TGTGCCAGCAGCCAAGTTATGACTACTGAAGCTTTCTTT.

The J gene is TRBJ2-3, the V gene TRBV24-1; 9 nucleotides match TRBD2. The trim removed 4 bases at V and 4 bases at J, leaving 11 bases unmatched. Germline-derived CDR1 and CDR2 are KGHDR and SFDVKD. CDR3 length equals 17 residues. The CDR3 reads CATSDLSSGSVSDTQYF. In DNA form, the CDR3 reads TGTGCCACCAGTGACCTGAGTAGCGGGAGTGTTTCAGATACGCAGTATTTT.

CDR3 sequence: CASSPGTGREKLFF. The CDR3 region has the DNA TGTGCCAGCAGCCCCGGGACAGGTCGGGAAAAACTGTTTTTT. The chain joins TRBV3-1 (or the pseudogene TRBV3-2) to TRBJ1-4, with TRBD1 matching 8 bases. Looked up from germline, CDR1 is LGHDT and CDR2 is YNNKEL (reference sequence). The J segment lost 8 bases and the V segment lost 4 bases, leaving 6 bases of the junction unmatched. The CDR3 contains 14 residues.

The CDR3 DNA reads TGTGCCAGCAGCCAACGGACAGGGAACTATGGCTACACCTTC. Its protein is CASSQRTGNYGYTF. The chain has TRBV3-1 (or the pseudogene TRBV3-2) and TRBJ1-2; TRBD1 agrees at 8 bases. The germline CDR1 and CDR2 sequences are LGHDT and YNNKEL (reference sequence). CDR3 size: 14 residues. Trimming removed 2 bases from V and 2 bases from J; junction bases left unmatched: 1.

The rearrangement joins TRBV18 to TRBJ2-1; tentatively, D is TRBD1 (5 bases). The CDR3 is 13 residues long. The germline CDR1 and CDR2 sequences are KGHSH and LQKENI. The ends were cut back, 3 bases at V and 4 bases at J, with 7 bases in the middle. CDR3 DNA sequence: TGTGCCAGCTCACCCCAGGGTTACAATGAGCAGTTCTTC. This gives the protein CASSPQGYNEQFF.

This clone was recorded once. The chain is built from TRBV2 and TRBJ2-3; the D gene is possibly TRBD1 (5 bases). In germline, CDR1 is SNHLY, CDR2 FYNNEI. V was shortened by 6 bases and J by 0 bases, with 16 bases between the two germline ends. This CDR3 spans 16 amino acids. Here the CDR3 DNA reads TGTGCCAGCAGGACAGACAGCCAACTAAGCACAGATACGCAGTATTTT. It encodes CASRTDSQLSTDTQYF.

The J gene is TRBJ1-5, the V gene TRBV6-1; TRBD1 matches at 9 bases. V gave up 2 bases and J gave up 6 bases; unmatched junction bases: 8. The CDR3 is 16 residues long. CDR1 and CDR2 from the germline V gene are MNHNS and SASEGT. The CDR3, as DNA: TGTGCCAGCAGTGAATCGTACAGGGGGCAGGGTCAGCCCCAGCATTTT. Amino acids: CASSESYRGQGQPQHF.

The chain uses TRBV29-1 and TRBJ1-2, with D possibly matching TRBD1 (5 bases). Trimming took 4 bases from V and 4 from J, leaving 10 bases between them. Germline CDR1 is SQVTM and CDR2 is ANQGSEA. CDR3 length equals 12 residues. In DNA form, the CDR3 reads TGCAGCGTTGTAAGGGGTACCTATGGCTACACCTTC. This sequence encodes CSVVRGTYGYTF.

This rearrangement joins TRBV14 to TRBJ2-5, with TRBD2 matching over 14 bases. CDR1 SGHDN and CDR2 FVKESK come from the germline V gene. The CDR3 sequence is 19 residues long. V trimming: 2 bases; J trimming: 3 bases; junction bases outside the gene matches: 11. The DNA for the CDR3 is TGTGCCAGCAGCCAATTGGGGGGACTAGCGGGAGAGTCCAAAGAGACCCAGTACTTC. This codes for CASSQLGGLAGESKETQYF.

V and J are TRBV4-3 and TRBJ2-3; TRBD2 aligns across 7 bases. CDR1 and CDR2 (germline): LGHNA, YSLEER. The V and J ends lost 0 bases and 7 bases, in that order; junction bases with no gene match: 10. CDR3 length equals 16 residues. The CDR3 here is CASSQDDGGRVYTQYF. The CDR3, as DNA: TGCGCCAGCAGCCAAGATGACGGCGGGAGAGTATATACGCAGTATTTT.

The chain recombines TRBV19 with TRBJ1-5; TRBD1 aligns across 8 bases. J was trimmed by 7 bases and V by 6 bases; bases with no gene match: 8. Per germline, CDR1 LNHDA and CDR2 SQIVND (reference sequence). CDR3 size: 14 residues. CDR3 bases: TGTGCCAGTAGCGACCAGGGGGCCGGGCAGCCCCAGCATTTT. Translating it yields CASSDQGAGQPQHF.

V gene TRBV6-2 or TRBV6-3 combines with J gene TRBJ2-2, with 12 bases lining up with TRBD2. Unmatched junction bases numbered 8, after V lost 5 bases and J lost 4 bases. CDR3 length: 17 amino acids. From germline, CDR1 is MNHEY and CDR2 SVGEGT. The CDR3 nucleotides read TGTGCCAGCAGTCCAGGGACTAGCGGGTCATTCACCGGGGAGCTGTTTTTT. This encodes CASSPGTSGSFTGELFF.